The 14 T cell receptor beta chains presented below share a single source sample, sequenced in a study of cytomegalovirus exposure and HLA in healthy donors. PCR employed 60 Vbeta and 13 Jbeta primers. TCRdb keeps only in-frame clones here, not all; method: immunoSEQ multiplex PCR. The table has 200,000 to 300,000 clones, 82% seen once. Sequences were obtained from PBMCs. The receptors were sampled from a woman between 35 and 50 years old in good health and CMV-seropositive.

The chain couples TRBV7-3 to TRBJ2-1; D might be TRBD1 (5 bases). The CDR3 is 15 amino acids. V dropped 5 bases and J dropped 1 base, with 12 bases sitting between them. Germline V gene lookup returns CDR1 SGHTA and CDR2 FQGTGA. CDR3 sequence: CASSITQGSYNEQFF. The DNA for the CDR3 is TGTGCCAGCAGCATTACTCAGGGATCCTACAATGAGCAGTTCTTC.

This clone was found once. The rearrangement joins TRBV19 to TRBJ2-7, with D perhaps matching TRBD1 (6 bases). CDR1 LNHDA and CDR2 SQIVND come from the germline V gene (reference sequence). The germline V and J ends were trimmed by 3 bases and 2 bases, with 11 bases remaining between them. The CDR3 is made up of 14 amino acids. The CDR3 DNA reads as TGTGCCAGTAGTATGACAGGATCGACCTACGAGCAGTACTTC. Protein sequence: CASSMTGSTYEQYF.

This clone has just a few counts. CDR3 nucleotides: TGTGCCAGCAGGGGGACACAGGGGCCCCGCTACGAGCAGTACTTC. This codes for CASRGTQGPRYEQYF. V and J are TRBV6-5 and TRBJ2-7; the match to TRBD1 covers 7 bases. Germline V gives CDR1 MNHEY, CDR2 SVGAGI. This CDR3 is built from 15 residues. Trimming cost V 6 bases and J 3 bases; bases outside gene matches: 11.

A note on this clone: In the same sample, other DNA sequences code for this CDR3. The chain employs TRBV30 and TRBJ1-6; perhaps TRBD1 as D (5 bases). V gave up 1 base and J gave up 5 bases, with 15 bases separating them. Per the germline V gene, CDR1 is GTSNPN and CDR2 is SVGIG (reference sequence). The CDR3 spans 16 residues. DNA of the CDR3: TGTGCCTGGAGTGGAGGACGGGGGGTTCATAATTCACCCCTCCACTTT. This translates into CAWSGGRGVHNSPLHF.

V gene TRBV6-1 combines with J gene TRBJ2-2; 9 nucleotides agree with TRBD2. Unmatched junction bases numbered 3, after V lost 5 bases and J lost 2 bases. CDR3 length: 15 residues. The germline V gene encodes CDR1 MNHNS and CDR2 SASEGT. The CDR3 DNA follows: TGTGCCAGCAGTACCGGGACTAGCAACACCGGGGAGCTGTTTTTT. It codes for CASSTGTSNTGELFF.

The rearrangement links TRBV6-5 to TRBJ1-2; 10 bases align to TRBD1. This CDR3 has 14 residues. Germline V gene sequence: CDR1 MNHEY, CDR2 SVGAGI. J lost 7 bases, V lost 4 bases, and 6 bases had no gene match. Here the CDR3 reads CASSSPDRGPGYTF. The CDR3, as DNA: TGTGCCAGCAGTTCCCCCGACAGGGGGCCTGGCTACACCTTC.

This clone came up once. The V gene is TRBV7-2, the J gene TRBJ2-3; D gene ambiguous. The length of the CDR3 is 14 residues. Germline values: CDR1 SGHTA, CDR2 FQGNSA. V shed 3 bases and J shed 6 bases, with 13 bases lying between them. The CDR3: CASSFPGSPDTQYF. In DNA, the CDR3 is TGTGCCAGCAGCTTCCCCGGGTCGCCGGATACGCAGTATTTT.

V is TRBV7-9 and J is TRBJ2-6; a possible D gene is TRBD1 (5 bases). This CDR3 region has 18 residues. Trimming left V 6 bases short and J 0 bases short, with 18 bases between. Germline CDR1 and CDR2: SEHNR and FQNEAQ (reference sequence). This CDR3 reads CASRSGITDLSGANVLTF. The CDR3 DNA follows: TGTGCCAGCAGGTCAGGGATTACAGACCTCTCTGGGGCCAACGTCCTGACTTTC.

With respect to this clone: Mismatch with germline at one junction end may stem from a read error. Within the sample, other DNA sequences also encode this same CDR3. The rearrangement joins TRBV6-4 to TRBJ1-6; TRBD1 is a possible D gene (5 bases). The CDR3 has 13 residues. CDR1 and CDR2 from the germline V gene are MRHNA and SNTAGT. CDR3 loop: CASSTELNSPLHF. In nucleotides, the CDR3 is TGTGCCAGCTCGACAGAGCTTAATTCCCCCCTCCACTTT.

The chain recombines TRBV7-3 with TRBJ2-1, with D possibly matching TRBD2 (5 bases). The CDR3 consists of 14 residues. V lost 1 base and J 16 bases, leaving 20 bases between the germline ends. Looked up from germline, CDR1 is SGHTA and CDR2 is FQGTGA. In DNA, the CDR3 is TGTGCCAGCAGCTTAAGCGGTGAGGGCCCGGCGGGCTTCTTC. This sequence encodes CASSLSGEGPAGFF.

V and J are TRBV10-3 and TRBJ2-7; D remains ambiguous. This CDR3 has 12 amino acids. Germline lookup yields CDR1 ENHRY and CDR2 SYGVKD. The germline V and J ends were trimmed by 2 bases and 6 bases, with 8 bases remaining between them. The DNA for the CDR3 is TGTGCCATCAGTGAGGGGCAAAGCGAGCAGTACTTC. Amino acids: CAISEGQSEQYF.

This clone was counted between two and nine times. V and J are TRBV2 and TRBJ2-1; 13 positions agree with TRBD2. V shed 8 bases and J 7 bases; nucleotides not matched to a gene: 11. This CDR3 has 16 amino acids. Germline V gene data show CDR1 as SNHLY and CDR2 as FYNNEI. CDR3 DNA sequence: TGTGCCAGCTTCCTGCCGGGACTAGCGGGAATGAATGAGCAGTTCTTC. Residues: CASFLPGLAGMNEQFF.

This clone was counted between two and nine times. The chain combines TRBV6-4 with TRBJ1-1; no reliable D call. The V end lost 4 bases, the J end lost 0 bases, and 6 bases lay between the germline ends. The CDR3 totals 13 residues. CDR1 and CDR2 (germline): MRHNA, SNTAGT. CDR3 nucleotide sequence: TGTGCCAGCAGTGGGGAGATGAACACTGAAGCTTTCTTT. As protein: CASSGEMNTEAFF.

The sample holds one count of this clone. The DNA of the CDR3 is TGCGCCAGCAGCTTGGTATATTCGGAGGAAGCTTTCTTT. The encoded protein is CASSLVYSEEAFF. The chain has TRBV5-1 and TRBJ1-1; D gene uncertain. The V end lost 0 bases, the J end lost 8 bases, and 11 bases lay between the germline ends. Germline CDR1 is SGHRS and CDR2 is YFSETQ. CDR3 size: 13 residues.